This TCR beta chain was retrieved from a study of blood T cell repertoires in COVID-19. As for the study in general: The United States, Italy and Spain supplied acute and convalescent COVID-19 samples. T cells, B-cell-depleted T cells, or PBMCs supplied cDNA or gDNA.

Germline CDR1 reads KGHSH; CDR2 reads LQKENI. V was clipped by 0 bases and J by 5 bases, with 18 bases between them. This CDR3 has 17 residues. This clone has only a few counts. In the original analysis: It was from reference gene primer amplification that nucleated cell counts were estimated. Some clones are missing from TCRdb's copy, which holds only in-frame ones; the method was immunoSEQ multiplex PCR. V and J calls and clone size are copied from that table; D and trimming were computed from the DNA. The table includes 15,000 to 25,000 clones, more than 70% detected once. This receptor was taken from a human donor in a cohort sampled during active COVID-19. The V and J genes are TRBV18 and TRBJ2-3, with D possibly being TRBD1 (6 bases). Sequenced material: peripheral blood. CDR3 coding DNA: TGTGCCAGCTCACCACCCCGTAAGGGGGAGAAGGAAGATACGCAGTATTTT. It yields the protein CASSPPRKGEKEDTQYF.